One and the same sample provided the 7 T cell receptor beta chains below, sequenced in a study of cytomegalovirus exposure and HLA in healthy donors. Amplification used 60 Vbeta primers and 13 Jbeta primers. Method: immunoSEQ multiplex PCR; TCRdb's copy keeps in-frame clones and lacks some. The table lists roughly 99,000 clones, 75% to 85% of them singletons. Sequencing was performed on PBMCs. Every receptor here comes from a male donor in good health and CMV-seropositive.

This chain uses TRBV4-1 with TRBJ1-5; weak D call: TRBD1 (5 bases). V shed 0 bases and J shed 4 bases, with 16 bases lying between them. Germline V gives CDR1 MGHRA, CDR2 YSYEKL. CDR3 length equals 17 residues. This CDR3 reads CASSQDQWQGGNQPQHF. In DNA, the CDR3 is TGCGCCAGCAGCCAAGATCAGTGGCAGGGAGGGAATCAGCCCCAGCATTTT.

The chain joins TRBV30 to TRBJ1-2; 9 bases fit TRBD1. The germline V gene has CDR1 GTSNPN and CDR2 SVGIG (reference sequence). The V and J ends lost 4 bases and 5 bases, in that order; junction bases with no gene match: 8. The CDR3 covers 14 residues. The chain's CDR3 is CAWTPLQGAYGYTF. DNA for the CDR3: TGTGCCTGGACTCCACTACAGGGGGCTTATGGCTACACCTTC.

The genes are TRBV5-4 and TRBJ1-1; the D gene is possibly TRBD1 (6 bases). Deletions cut 3 bases from V and 1 base from J, with 13 bases between. The germline V gene encodes CDR1 SGHNT and CDR2 YYREEE (reference sequence). There are 15 residues in the CDR3. CDR3 in amino acids: CASSSRGWENTEAFF. Written as DNA, the CDR3 is TGTGCCAGCAGCTCCAGGGGTTGGGAGAACACTGAAGCTTTCTTT.

The chain uses TRBV18 and TRBJ2-7; possible D gene TRBD1, 5 bases. Per the germline V gene, CDR1 is KGHSH and CDR2 is LQKENI. The CDR3 covers 13 residues. Trimming shortened V by 3 bases and J by 1 base, and 7 bases separated the two germline ends. CDR3 DNA sequence: TGTGCCAGCTCACCGGCAGGGTCCTACGAGCAGTACTTC. It codes for CASSPAGSYEQYF.

This chain joins TRBV6-1 and TRBJ1-1; a weak D match, TRBD1 (5 bases). This CDR3 spans 16 amino acids. V was cut by 0 bases and J by 2 bases, with 13 bases left in between. Germline CDR1 is MNHNS and CDR2 is SASEGT. CDR3 protein: CASSEALRGGNTEAFF. The CDR3 nucleotides read TGTGCCAGCAGTGAAGCGCTTCGGGGGGGTAACACTGAAGCTTTCTTT.

This CDR3 is CACVTPGQHYGYTF. The CDR3 region has the DNA TGTGCCTGCGTTACCCCGGGACAGCACTATGGCTACACCTTC. J is TRBJ1-2 and V is TRBV30, with 7 bases aligning to TRBD1. V lost 6 bases to trimming and J lost 3 bases; unmatched junction nucleotides: 10. This CDR3 comprises 14 residues. Germline assignment: CDR1 GTSNPN and CDR2 SVGIG (reference sequence).

The CDR3, as DNA: TGTGCCAGCAGCGTATCCAGGGAGAACACTGAAGCTTTCTTT. This translates into CASSVSRENTEAFF. The J gene is TRBJ1-1, the V gene TRBV9; perhaps TRBD1 as D (5 bases). The germline CDR1 and CDR2 sequences are SGDLS and YYNGEE. The CDR3 is 14 residues long. Trimming took off 1 base at V and 1 base at J, with 8 bases between the two ends.